The T cell receptor beta chain described here comes from a study of cytomegalovirus exposure and HLA in healthy donors (dated by TCRdb to the late 2010s). Regarding the research as a whole: The 666 repertoires of the first cohort and the 120 validation repertoires were produced on the same platform, according to a later analysis. The study was designed to test whether signatures of past pathogen exposure could be identified by cataloging public T cell receptors. A separate validation cohort of 100 to 150 different subjects was used in addition to the approximately 670-subject first cohort. High-throughput TCR immunosequencing, statistical association of individual TCRs with disease status, and machine learning were combined to predict cytomegalovirus infection status. General conclusions and limits of the study: In a later analysis, TCRs clustered in the first cohort were found to also tend to co-occur in the approximately 120 validation repertoires, with approximately 95% of cluster scores above 0. The validation cohort had no HLA typing available for a later analysis, so co-occurrence within that cohort was assessed over all 120 or so repertoires. According to the authors, the approach could potentially be generalized to other disease states and immunological phenotypes. The classifier was reported to diagnose cytomegalovirus status with high specificity and sensitivity in both the original and validation cohorts. In vitro tests confirmed that three of the cytomegalovirus-associated TCR beta chains recognize cytomegalovirus antigens. Across donors, most TCR sequences were observed very rarely, whereas some public TCRs were present in many individuals. The study listed 150 to 200 TCR beta chains as associated with cytomegalovirus.

The donors belonged to the validation cohort of under 150 subjects, which was separate from the 666-subject first cohort. V lost 8 bases and J lost 1 base; the stretch between them is 22 bases long. In the germline V gene, CDR1 corresponds to SQVTM and CDR2 to ANQGSEA. The CDR3 sequence holds 16 residues, the cysteine and phenylalanine included. The kept DNA is CDR3 alone, 48 bases in frame from the first base. As to this clone: Its recognized antigen is unknown. Nothing much larger sits one base from this clone, and base qualities are not available.

Library method: the immunoSEQ multiplex PCR assay. The original methods were these. A statistical classification framework was built for diagnosing cytomegalovirus status from the catalog of TCR beta chain sequences. TCRdb's version of the immuneACCESS table is confined to in-frame rearrangements and falls short of the full clone set. An unresolved V gene accounts for under half of the shortfall where checked; the remainder is of unknown origin. That table gives V, J and clone size, and the DNA gave D and trimming. Within this sample are under 250,000 clones, with 80% to 85% of them counted one time only. The ten largest account for around 1.3% of the sample.

The rearranged segments are TRBV29-1 and TRBJ2-3; tentative D gene TRBD2, with 5 bases matching. The receptor was isolated from a woman in her 30s in good health and CMV-seronegative. The sample was PBMCs. The CDR3 amino acid sequence is: CSSGPGERFRTDTQYF. The bases read TGCAGCTCCGGACCTGGGGAGCGTTTCCGCACAGATACGCAGTATTTT.